In its sample, the clone carrying this TCR beta chain ranks as medium-sized. Its antigen is undetermined. Profiled with immunoSEQ multiplex PCR; TCRdb holds only in-frame clones, not every one. The sample holds approximately 2,200 clones, roughly 19% seen once. As for treatment: randomized to nivolumab then ipilimumab (arm A) or the reverse (arm B). This entry is derived from a study of sequential checkpoint blockade in melanoma. Study in general: TCRbeta immunosequencing was performed on DNA from roughly 91 pretreatment melanoma tumor samples.

Study-wide findings and caveats: Rising tumor T-cell fraction and clonality meant about 30 times likelier benefit.

Germline loops: CDR1 SGHNT, CDR2 YENEEA. The junction had 15 bases not matched to a gene; V was cut back by 3 bases and J by 4 bases. This CDR3 spans 17 amino acids. This sequence was found in a human donor with melanoma. The material was tumor tissue (inferred from file names), obtained from a patient given nivolumab and ipilimumab in sequence. V is TRBV11-3 and J is TRBJ2-7; 7 bases line up with TRBD1. The CDR3: CASSFSPTGRLLYEQYF. The CDR3 DNA is TGTGCCAGCAGCTTTAGTCCGACAGGGCGGCTACTTTACGAGCAGTACTTC.